These 17 T cell receptor beta chains came from one sample sequenced in a study of blood T cell repertoires in COVID-19. TCRdb's copy holds only in-frame clones and misses some; the assay was immunoSEQ multiplex PCR. The table records approximately 91,000 clones, roughly 85% of them present only once. The sample was peripheral blood. Receptors originate from a man between 70 and 80 years old with acute or convalescent COVID-19.

The CDR3 DNA follows: TGTGCCAGCAGCCCACTGCATAGCGGGGGCTCTTATCCGGAGACCCAGTACTTC. It is translated as CASSPLHSGGSYPETQYF. V gene TRBV3-1 (or the pseudogene TRBV3-2) combines with J gene TRBJ2-5; TRBD2 matches at 9 bases. Unmatched junction bases numbered 17, after V lost 4 bases and J lost 5 bases. There are 18 residues in the CDR3. CDR1 and CDR2 from the germline V gene are LGHDT and YNNKEL (reference sequence).

V and J are TRBV2 and TRBJ1-2; D remains unclear. The length of the CDR3 is 13 residues. The germline CDR1 and CDR2 sequences are SNHLY and FYNNEI. V was shortened by 4 bases and J by 0 bases, with 6 bases between the two germline ends. This CDR3 reads CASSATANYGYTF. The CDR3 DNA follows: TGTGCCAGCAGTGCTACAGCTAACTATGGCTACACCTTC.

The rearrangement uses TRBV6-5 and TRBJ1-1; tentative D call: TRBD1 (6 bases). CDR1 and CDR2 (germline): MNHEY, SVGAGI. CDR3 length: 15 residues. Between the trimmed V and J ends, which lost 0 bases and 4 bases, there was a span of 12 bases. The CDR3 sequence: CASSYSAGVFTEAFF. Here the CDR3 DNA reads TGTGCCAGCAGTTACTCGGCAGGGGTGTTCACTGAAGCTTTCTTT.

The rearrangement uses TRBV20-1 and TRBJ2-7; D may be TRBD2 (5 bases). CDR1 and CDR2 (germline): DFQATT, SNEGSKA (reference sequence). The CDR3 has 11 amino acids. Trimming took 5 bases from V and 3 from J, leaving 8 bases between them. CDR3: CSAGTSYEQYF. CDR3 nucleotides: TGCAGTGCTGGAACTAGCTACGAGCAGTACTTC.

The chain employs TRBV28 and TRBJ1-2; D possibly corresponds to TRBD1 (5 bases). The CDR3 loop spans 15 amino acids. Germline CDR1 MDHEN, CDR2 SYDVKM. Trimming left V 2 bases short and J 3 bases short, with 13 bases between. DNA of the CDR3: TGTGCCAGCAGTTTAATGGGGTGGGGGGACTATGGCTACACCTTC. Translation gives CASSLMGWGDYGYTF.

This rearrangement joins TRBV5-1 to TRBJ1-4; 10 nucleotides line up with TRBD1. This CDR3 region has 16 residues. The V gene's germline CDR1 is SGHRS and CDR2 YFSETQ. The V gene end was trimmed by 0 bases and the J gene end by 7 bases; junction bases not matched to a gene: 6. CDR3 region: CASSLGFRTGGEKLFF. The DNA for the CDR3 is TGCGCCAGCAGCTTGGGATTCAGGACAGGGGGTGAAAAACTGTTTTTT.

This clone was seen more than once but under ten times. V usage is TRBV3-1 (or the pseudogene TRBV3-2) and J usage is TRBJ1-4; D unresolved. CDR1 is LGHDT, CDR2 YNNKEL, per germline (reference sequence). This CDR3 spans 15 amino acids. Trimming took 3 bases from V and 0 from J, leaving 8 bases between them. DNA of the CDR3: TGTGCCAGCAGCCAGGCACGCCCAACTAATGAAAAACTGTTTTTT. This translates into CASSQARPTNEKLFF.

On this clone itself: Relative to the germline gene, one junction end is altered; a read error may explain this. The chain combines TRBV7-9 with TRBJ1-2; 8 bases map to TRBD1. Germline V lookup: CDR1 SEHNR, CDR2 FQNEAQ (reference sequence). CDR3 length: 13 residues. The CDR3, as DNA: TGTGCCAGCAGCTTAGACCTCGGACAGGGATTCGCCTTC. Its translation is CASSLDLGQGFAF. Complete variable domain (other parts from reference TRBV7-9 and TRBJ1-2): DTGVSQNPRHKITKRGQNVTFRCDPISEHNRLYWYRQTLGQGPEFLTYFQNEAQLEKSRLLSDRFSAERPKGSFSTLEIQRTEQGDSAMYLCASSLDLGQGFAFGSGTRLTVV.

The chain uses TRBV5-5 and TRBJ2-5; TRBD2 might be the D (7 bases). The germline V and J ends were trimmed by 4 bases and 2 bases, with 15 bases remaining between them. Germline loops: CDR1 SGHKS, CDR2 YYEKEE (reference sequence). The CDR3 sequence is 15 residues long. As DNA, the CDR3 is TGTGCCAGCAGCCCTGGGGGGGCGGGTCAAGAGACCCAGTACTTC. Translated: CASSPGGAGQETQYF.

The V and J genes are TRBV7-9 and TRBJ2-5; 13 bases fit TRBD2. CDR3 length: 16 amino acids. The V gene's germline CDR1 is SEHNR and CDR2 FQNEAQ (reference sequence). V was clipped by 5 bases and J by 1 base; unmatched bases: 4. The CDR3 reads CASSQGLAGIQETQYF. The CDR3 bases are TGTGCCAGCAGCCAGGGACTAGCGGGGATCCAAGAGACCCAGTACTTC.

The chain is built from TRBV5-5 and TRBJ1-3; the match to TRBD1 covers 7 bases. Germline V gives CDR1 SGHKS, CDR2 YYEKEE (reference sequence). V shed 2 bases and J 3 bases; nucleotides not matched to a gene: 17. The CDR3 extends over 19 amino acids. The CDR3 sequence: CASSLTQSASQGYGNTIYF. CDR3 DNA sequence: TGTGCCAGCAGCTTAACCCAATCGGCCTCACAGGGGTATGGAAACACCATATATTTT.

The DNA for the CDR3 is TGTGCCAGCAGTGTACTAGCGGGGGGCTACTTTTTTAGCTCCTACAATGAGCAGTTCTTC. It codes for CASSVLAGGYFFSSYNEQFF. The chain employs TRBV28 and TRBJ2-1; 12 nucleotides agree with TRBD2. In germline, CDR1 is MDHEN, CDR2 SYDVKM. The CDR3 covers 20 residues. V dropped 5 bases and J dropped 0; count of bases not matched to a gene: 14.

This chain links TRBV19 with TRBJ2-1; TRBD1 matches 7 bases. CDR1 and CDR2 from the germline V gene are LNHDA and SQIVND (reference sequence). CDR3 length: 17 amino acids. The V and J ends lost 4 bases and 9 bases, in that order; junction bases with no gene match: 18. The CDR3 sequence is CASSTPGTVAGSSEQFF. The CDR3 DNA follows: TGTGCCAGTAGTACACCCGGGACAGTCGCTGGGTCTAGTGAGCAGTTCTTC.

This CDR3 reads CASSSGLQLYGYTF. The CDR3 nucleotides are TGTGCCAGCAGTTCAGGCTTACAGCTCTATGGCTACACCTTC. The chain employs TRBV28 and TRBJ1-2; D is uncertain. Germline CDR1 and CDR2: MDHEN and SYDVKM. Trimming took off 4 bases at V and 4 bases at J, with 13 bases between the two ends. The CDR3 covers 14 residues.

This chain uses TRBV5-1 with TRBJ2-2; the match to TRBD1 covers 12 bases. After removal of 4 bases from V and 7 bases from J, the junction contained 11 bases not matched to a gene. The CDR3 extends over 17 amino acids. The germline V gene has CDR1 SGHRS and CDR2 YFSETQ. CDR3 bases: TGCGCCAGCAGCCAGGGACAGGGGGCCACGAACGGCGGGGAGCTGTTTTTT. It is translated as CASSQGQGATNGGELFF.

The rearrangement joins TRBV28 to TRBJ1-2, with TRBD1 matching 7 bases. CDR1 and CDR2 from the germline V gene are MDHEN and SYDVKM. CDR3 length: 13 amino acids. The V and J ends lost 6 bases and 7 bases, in that order; junction bases with no gene match: 8. CDR3 amino acids: CASSLTGPRGYTF. In DNA form, the CDR3 reads TGTGCCAGCAGCTTGACAGGGCCCCGTGGCTACACCTTC.

The chain employs TRBV6-6 and TRBJ1-2, with D possibly matching TRBD1 (6 bases). The CDR3 has 15 residues. V shed 6 bases and J shed 4 bases, with 18 bases lying between them. Germline values: CDR1 MNHNY, CDR2 SVGAGI (reference sequence). The CDR3 region is CASSQDRNWGYGYTF. CDR3 DNA sequence: TGTGCCAGCAGCCAAGACAGGAATTGGGGCTATGGCTACACCTTC.